This T cell receptor (beta chain) is from a study of Ad26.COV2.S vaccination and SARS-CoV-2 variants. Whole-study context: COV1001, an Ad26.COV2.S trial, supplied this vaccine-arm donor.

Points on this clone: Its antigen is not known.

Treatment meaning: roughly 18 received Ad26.COV2.S at low or high dose, single or two shots; 5 received placebo; per-sample allocation not given. Material that was analyzed had been drawn on day 63 after the first vaccine or placebo injection. Whole-study findings and limits: The breadth of spike-specific CD8+ and CD4+ T cell responses after vaccination was reportedly substantial. Quantification of TCR breadth and depth may have yielded underestimates of total T cell responses.

The CDR3 length is 14 residues. Per germline, CDR1 SGDLS and CDR2 YYNGEE. The V end was cut by 0 bases, the J end by 7 bases, with 11 bases between. The method was immunoSEQ multiplex PCR; TCRdb's version includes in-frame clones alone and lacks a portion of them. The sample consists of 350,000 to 450,000 clones, under 90% of them appearing once. Here the sequenced sample was peripheral blood, taken in a trial of Ad26.COV2.S vaccine versus placebo. The receptor's source is a person aged 18-60 years who received the Ad26.COV2.S COVID-19 vaccine or a placebo. V gene TRBV9 combines with J gene TRBJ1-3; tentative D call: TRBD1 (5 bases). In nucleotides, the CDR3 is TGTGCCAGCAGCGTAGCAGGGCTGCGGAACACCATATATTTT. Protein product: CASSVAGLRNTIYF.